The 15 T cell receptor beta chains below were found in one sample sequenced in a study of regulatory T cells in long-lasting Graves disease. Arm-PCR of CDR3 regions and iRepertoire HTBI primers were used to build TCR beta libraries. TCRdb recomputed calls from the multiplex PCR reads with MiXCR, one row per CDR3 protein. The data contain about 540,000 distinct CDR3 sequences, less than 15% of them singletons. Time point of the sample: newly diagnosed GD, antithyroid drugs for less than 3 months. RNA isolated from PBMCs was used to make the TCR library. These data were likewise used in another study, on T cells in Graves' hyperthyroidism and ophthalmopathy.

Material: peripheral blood mononuclear cells (PBMCs), obtained at new diagnosis, from a patient treated with antithyroid drugs. The origin of the receptors is a man aged 25-45 years with Graves disease.

This clonotype has more than one count but fewer than ten. The chain has TRBV14 and TRBJ1-2; D is possibly TRBD1 (6 bases). The V end lost 0 bases, the J end lost 9 bases, and 11 bases lay between the germline ends. Germline V gene sequence: CDR1 SGHDN, CDR2 FVKESK. The CDR3 loop spans 13 amino acids. CDR3 region: CASSQEVRGSYTF. The DNA of the CDR3 is TGTGCCAGCAGCCAAGAGGTCAGGGGAAGCTACACCTTC. The complete variable domain, with remaining parts taken from reference TRBV14 and TRBJ1-2, reads EAGVTQFPSHSVIEKGQTVTLRCDPISGHDNLYWYRRVMGKEIKFLLHFVKESKQDESGMPNNRFLAERTGGTYSTLKVQPAELEDSGVYFCASSQEVRGSYTFGSGTRLTVV.

This clonotype has a count of ten or more. The chain employs TRBV19 and TRBJ1-1, with D unclear. This CDR3 comprises 11 residues. Germline CDR1 LNHDA, CDR2 SQIVND (reference sequence). V dropped 5 bases and J dropped 5 bases, with 6 bases sitting between them. CDR3 amino acids: CASSRETEAFF. DNA of the CDR3: TGTGCCAGTAGTCGGGAAACTGAAGCTTTCTTT.

The rearrangement links TRBV5-1 to TRBJ1-1; no reliable D call. Germline assignment: CDR1 SGHRS and CDR2 YFSETQ. V was clipped by 4 bases and J by 0 bases, with 10 bases between them. This CDR3 contains 14 residues. Here the CDR3 DNA reads TGCGCCAGCAGCGCAGTTAAAATGAACACTGAAGCTTTCTTT. The encoded protein is CASSAVKMNTEAFF. Drawing the rest from reference TRBV5-1 and TRBJ1-1, the complete variable domain is KAGVTQTPRYLIKTRGQQVTLSCSPISGHRSVSWYQQTPGQGLQFLFEYFSETQRNKGNFPGRFSGRQFSNSRSEMNVSTLELGDSALYLCASSAVKMNTEAFFGQGTRLTVV.

This clonotype showed up many times. The chain carries TRBV12-3 or TRBV12-4 and TRBJ2-1, with TRBD2 matching 14 bases. V lost 6 bases, J lost 7 bases, and 8 bases stayed unmatched. The CDR3 has 16 amino acids. CDR3 coding DNA: TGTGCCAGCAGGGGGGGACTAGCGGGAGTCGAAAATGAGCAGTTCTTC. It encodes CASRGGLAGVENEQFF.

This clonotype was counted a few times. The gene calls are TRBV29-1 and TRBJ1-3; 8 nucleotides agree with TRBD1. Germline values: CDR1 SQVTM, CDR2 ANQGSEA. Trimming removed 1 base from V and 9 bases from J; junction bases left unmatched: 5. The CDR3 spans 13 residues. The CDR3 sequence is CSVEVTGGGTIYF. CDR3 coding DNA: TGCAGCGTTGAAGTAACAGGGGGAGGCACCATATATTTT.

This clonotype was seen at least ten times. V gene TRBV7-2 combines with J gene TRBJ2-5; D tentatively reads TRBD1 or TRBD2 (5 bases each). The CDR3 contains 11 residues. CDR1 is SGHTA, CDR2 FQGNSA, per germline. The ends were cut back, 3 bases at V and 10 bases at J, with 9 bases in the middle. The CDR3 DNA sequence: TGTGCCAGCAGCTTTGGGGGAGTCCAGTACTTC. Amino acid sequence: CASSFGGVQYF.

The V and J genes are TRBV7-9 and TRBJ1-1, with 7 bases identical to TRBD1. V was clipped by 6 bases and J by 0 bases; unmatched bases: 7. The length of the CDR3 is 15 residues. Germline assignment: CDR1 SEHNR and CDR2 FQNEAQ (reference sequence). The CDR3 loop reads CASRSGQHMNTEAFF. The CDR3 DNA reads TGTGCCAGCAGATCGGGACAGCACATGAACACTGAAGCTTTCTTT.

This chain joins TRBV11-2 and TRBJ1-2; a possible D gene is TRBD1 (5 bases). This CDR3 comprises 15 residues. The V and J ends lost 5 bases and 5 bases respectively, with 18 bases between them. Germline V lookup: CDR1 SGHAT, CDR2 FQNNGV. CDR3 nucleotides: TGTGCCAGCAGCCGCGGAGGGACTTCGGGTTATGGCTACACCTTC. Its protein is CASSRGGTSGYGYTF.

The V call is TRBV25-1, the J call TRBJ2-3; D unclear. The CDR3 runs to 15 residues. V lost 1 base and J lost 0, with 8 bases in between. The germline V gene encodes CDR1 MGHDK and CDR2 SYGVNS. Here the CDR3 reads CASSESVRSTDTQYF. The CDR3, as DNA: TGTGCCAGCAGTGAATCTGTCAGGAGCACAGATACGCAGTATTTT.

The genes are TRBV18 and TRBJ2-7; a weak D match, TRBD2 (6 bases). CDR3 length equals 15 residues. The V gene's germline CDR1 is KGHSH and CDR2 LQKENI. V gave up 5 bases and J gave up 0 bases, with 14 bases separating them. The CDR3 nucleotides are TGTGCCAGCTCAAAGGGACTCCCGAGCTCCTACGAGCAGTACTTC. Translating gives CASSKGLPSSYEQYF. The complete variable domain, with remaining parts taken from reference TRBV18 and TRBJ2-7, reads NAGVMQNPRHLVRRRGQEARLRCSPMKGHSHVYWYRQLPEEGLKFMVYLQKENIIDESGMPKERFSAEFPKEGPSILRIQQVVRGDSAAYFCASSKGLPSSYEQYFGPGTRLTVT.

Ten or more counts support this clonotype. J is TRBJ2-5 and V is TRBV7-9, with TRBD1 identical over 11 bases. Germline V gene sequence: CDR1 SEHNR, CDR2 FQNEAQ (reference sequence). This CDR3 region has 15 residues. V gave up 3 bases and J gave up 7 bases; unmatched junction bases: 7. DNA of the CDR3: TGTGCCAGCAGCTTGGGGACAGGGGGAGTAGTGACCCAGTACTTC. It is translated as CASSLGTGGVVTQYF. The full variable domain, rest sourced from reference TRBV7-9 and TRBJ2-5, is DTGVSQNPRHKITKRGQNVTFRCDPISEHNRLYWYRQTLGQGPEFLTYFQNEAQLEKSRLLSDRFSAERPKGSFSTLEIQRTEQGDSAMYLCASSLGTGGVVTQYFGPGTRLLVL.

This clonotype was recorded many times. J is TRBJ1-5 and V is TRBV29-1; a weak D match, TRBD1 (6 bases). Germline-derived CDR1 and CDR2 are SQVTM and ANQGSEA. The length of the CDR3 is 13 residues. Trimming took 3 bases from V and 6 from J, leaving 12 bases between them. Here the CDR3 DNA reads TGCAGCGTTGAGGTGGGGGCTGGTCAGCCCCAGCATTTT. This gives the protein CSVEVGAGQPQHF.

Only a few counts were recorded for this clonotype. With a much larger clone just one base away, this may be a read error. CDR3 nucleotide sequence: TGCGCCAGCAGCTTGGTTGACGGGAGACAGGCCGAGCAGTACTTC. Protein: CASSLVDGRQAEQYF. V usage is TRBV5-1 and J usage is TRBJ2-7; D is tentatively TRBD1 or TRBD2 (6 bases each). This CDR3 has 15 residues. V was trimmed by 0 bases and J by 6 bases, leaving 16 bases between them. Per germline, CDR1 SGHRS and CDR2 YFSETQ.

This clonotype occurred many times. The chain recombines TRBV12-3 or TRBV12-4 with TRBJ1-2; no reliable D call. This CDR3 is 12 amino acids long. The ends were cut back, 6 bases at V and 7 bases at J, with 12 bases in the middle. As DNA, the CDR3 is TGTGCCAGCAGCGAGCCCGAGCTTGGCTACACCTTC. Amino acids: CASSEPELGYTF.

This clonotype showed up many times. This chain joins TRBV5-1 and TRBJ1-6; D is ambiguous. Germline CDR1 reads SGHRS; CDR2 reads YFSETQ. This CDR3 is 14 amino acids long. With 0 bases removed from V and 10 bases from J, the gap between germline ends came to 11 bases. CDR3 protein: CASSLEWFASPLHF. CDR3 DNA: TGCGCCAGCAGCTTGGAGTGGTTTGCGTCACCCCTCCACTTT.